This note documents a single T cell receptor (beta chain) sequence. In the original processing: Quantification of nucleated cells was approximated via reference gene primer amplification. Using immunoSEQ multiplex PCR, the repertoire was profiled, and TCRdb retains in-frame clones only, with some absent. V, J and clone size reflect that table, while D and trimming were determined from the DNA. Seen here are nearly 300,000 clones, more than 70% observed once, and the top ten hold approximately 7.2%. This sample was taken from a study of blood T cell repertoires in COVID-19. Study at large: Nucleic acid was either cDNA or gDNA, and it came from T cells, B-cell-depleted T cells, or PBMCs.

V was clipped by 5 bases and J by 3 bases; unmatched bases: 9. In germline, CDR1 is MNHEY, CDR2 SVGAGI. The CDR3 consists of 15 residues. This clonotype originated in a young woman who had recovered from COVID-19. The chain couples TRBV6-5 to TRBJ2-7, with 8 nucleotides matching TRBD2. The sequenced sample consisted of peripheral blood. Here the CDR3 DNA reads TGTGCCAGCAGTCCGGGGGGGACACCGGTCTACGAGCAGTACTTC. It yields the protein CASSPGGTPVYEQYF.